Below are 4 T cell receptor beta chains sequenced from a single sample in a study of CD8 T cells in ankylosing spondylitis. TCRdb redid the calling of the 5' RACE reads with MiXCR, one entry per CDR3 protein. The table has around 320,000 distinct CDR3 sequences, less than 25% seen once; the top ten hold about 3.7%. The material sequenced was blood, either unsorted or a sorted T cell fraction (not recorded which). The receptors derive from a female donor with ankylosing spondylitis or in good health (not recorded which).

The chain employs TRBV6-2 or TRBV6-3 and TRBJ2-1; D might be TRBD2 (5 bases). CDR1 is MNHEY, CDR2 SVGEGT, per germline. The CDR3 sequence is 16 residues long. The ends were cut back, 0 bases at V and 2 bases at J, with 11 bases in the middle. CDR3 residues: CASSYSTVGAYNEQFF. The CDR3 nucleotides read TGTGCCAGCAGTTACTCGACGGTCGGGGCCTACAATGAGCAGTTCTTC.

This chain joins TRBV5-6 and TRBJ2-2, with D hard to call. There are 12 residues in the CDR3. Trimming took 0 bases from V and 7 from J, leaving 4 bases between them. The germline V gene encodes CDR1 SGHDT and CDR2 YYEEEE. CDR3 nucleotides: TGTGCCAGCAGCTTGGAGGGCGGGGAGCTGTTTTTT. It specifies CASSLEGGELFF.

This clonotype was counted between two and nine times. The chain has TRBV27 and TRBJ2-1; 14 nucleotides line up with TRBD2. This CDR3 contains 15 residues. V shed 10 bases and J 8 bases; nucleotides not matched to a gene: 10. The V gene's germline CDR1 is MNHEY and CDR2 SMNVEV (reference sequence). The CDR3 DNA is TGTGCCATCTCGGCCCCGGGACTAGCGGGAGATGAGCAGTTCTTC. This sequence encodes CAISAPGLAGDEQFF.

This clonotype was counted a few times. V usage is TRBV10-3 and J usage is TRBJ2-7; the match to TRBD1 covers 8 bases. CDR3 length: 16 amino acids. The V gene's germline CDR1 is ENHRY and CDR2 SYGVKD. The trim removed 3 bases at V and 2 bases at J, leaving 9 bases unmatched. CDR3 in DNA: TGTGCCATCAGTGACTCCGGACAGGGCAAGGCCTACGAGCAGTACTTC. This codes for CAISDSGQGKAYEQYF.